The present entry profiles one TCR beta chain with its context. No antigen is known for it. This record belongs to a study of cytomegalovirus exposure and HLA in healthy donors. General observations from the study: Most CMV-associated TCR beta chains appeared HLA-restricted in a later analysis. Per a prior analysis, the majority of TCR beta V segments were productive roughly 90% or roughly 30% of the time.

A multiplex PCR was run with 60 Vbeta primers and 13 Jbeta primers. Profiled with immunoSEQ multiplex PCR; TCRdb holds only in-frame clones, not every one. The listing contains more than 95,000 clones. The specimen was PBMCs. The TCR was taken from a man aged 25 to 45 in good health and CMV-seronegative.

The CDR3, as DNA: TGTGCCAGCAGCAAAGCCCTAGCGGGTTTCATCTACGAGCAGTACTTC. Protein: CASSKALAGFIYEQYF. The chain has TRBV21-1 and TRBJ2-7; the D segment call TRBD2 is taken from the table without a DNA check. TRBV21-1 is classified as a pseudogene. This CDR3 is 16 amino acids long.